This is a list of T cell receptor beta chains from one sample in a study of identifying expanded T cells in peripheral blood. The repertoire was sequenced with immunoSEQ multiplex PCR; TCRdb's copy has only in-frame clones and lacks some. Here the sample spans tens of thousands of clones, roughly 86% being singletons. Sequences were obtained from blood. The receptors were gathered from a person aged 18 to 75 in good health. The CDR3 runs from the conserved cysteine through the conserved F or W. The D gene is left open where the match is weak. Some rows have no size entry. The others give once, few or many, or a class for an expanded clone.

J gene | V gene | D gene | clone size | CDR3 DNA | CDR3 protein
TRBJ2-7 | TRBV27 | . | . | TGTGCCAGCAGTTCCGTTACAGGTGTCCTTCCCTACGAGCAGTACTTC | CASSSVTGVLPYEQYF
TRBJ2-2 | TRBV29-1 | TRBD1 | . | TGCAGCGGGGGACAGGGGGTCGACACCGGGGAGCTGTTTTTT | CSGGQGVDTGELFF
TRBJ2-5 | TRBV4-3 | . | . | TGCGCCAGCAGCCAAGTCGAAGGGGCCGGGGAGACCCAGTACTTC | CASSQVEGAGETQYF
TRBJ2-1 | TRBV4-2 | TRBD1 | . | TGTGCCAGCAGCCAATCCCCAGGGTCAATAACCGGGACAGGGGATTACAATGAGCAGTTCTTC | CASSQSPGSITGTGDYNEQFF
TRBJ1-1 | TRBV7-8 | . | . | TGTGCCAGCAGCTTGGTAACACGGAACACTGAAGCTTTCTTT | CASSLVTRNTEAFF
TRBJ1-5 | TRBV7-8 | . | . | TGTGCCAGCAGCTGGGGGGACCAGCCCCAGCATTTT | CASSWGDQPQHF
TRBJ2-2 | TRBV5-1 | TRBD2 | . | TGCGCCAGCAGCTTCCCCGGGACTAGCGGGAGAGCCGGGGAGCTGTTTTTT | CASSFPGTSGRAGELFF
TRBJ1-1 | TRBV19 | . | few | TGTGCCAGTAGTCGGGCAGGGGACATCCAAGGTGGTGAAGCTTTCTTT | CASSRAGDIQGGEAFF
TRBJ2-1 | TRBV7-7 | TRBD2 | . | TGTGCTAGCAGCAAAGGACTAGCGGCCTACAATGAGCAGTTCTTC | CASSKGLAAYNEQFF
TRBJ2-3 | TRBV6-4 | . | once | TGTGCCAGCAGTGACTCGGCAGGGGGGGCAGATACGCAGTATTTT | CASSDSAGGADTQYF
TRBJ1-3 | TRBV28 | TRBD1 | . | TGTGCCAGCAGCGTTCCGGGACAGGGGGGAAACACCATATATTTT | CASSVPGQGGNTIYF
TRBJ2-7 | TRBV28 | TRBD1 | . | TGTGCCAGCAGTCCTGGGGACAGGGAATTTTTCGAGCAGTACTTC | CASSPGDREFFEQYF
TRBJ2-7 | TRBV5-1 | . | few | TGCGCCAGCAGCGGTTTCAGGTCCTACGAGCAGTACTTC | CASSGFRSYEQYF
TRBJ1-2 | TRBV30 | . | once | TGTGCCTGGAGTGCCCTGGGGGGCAGTGAAGCTAACTATGGCTACACCTTC | CAWSALGGSEANYGYTF
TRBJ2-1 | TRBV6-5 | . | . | TGTGCCAGCAGTGCCCCCTGGAGAGGCAATGAGCAGTTCTTC | CASSAPWRGNEQFF
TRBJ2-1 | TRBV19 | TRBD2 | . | TGTGCCAGTAGTCCCCGCAATAGCGGGGGTCCGGGCGTGCAGTTCTTC | CASSPRNSGGPGVQFF
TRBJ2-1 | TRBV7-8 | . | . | TGTGCCAGCAGCCAAGAAGGGGCCAGGGGCTCCTACAATGAGCAGTTCTTC | CASSQEGARGSYNEQFF
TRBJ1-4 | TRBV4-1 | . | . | TGCGCCAGCAGCTGGTCGACCCGGGGATCAAAACTGTTTTTT | CASSWSTRGSKLFF
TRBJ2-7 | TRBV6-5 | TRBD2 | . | TGTGCCAGCAGTTACTCCGGACTAGGCCCCTACGAGCAGTACTTC | CASSYSGLGPYEQYF
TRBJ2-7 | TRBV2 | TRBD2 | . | TGTGCCAGCAGTGAGGTAGCGGGAGGCTACGAGCAGTACTTC | CASSEVAGGYEQYF
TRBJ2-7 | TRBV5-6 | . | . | TGTGCCAGCAGCTTGGGGGACGGCACCTACGAGCAGTACTTC | CASSLGDGTYEQYF
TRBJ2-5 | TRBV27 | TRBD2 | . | TGTGCCAGTGGACTAGCGGGAGAGGGGGAGACCCAGTACTTC | CASGLAGEGETQYF
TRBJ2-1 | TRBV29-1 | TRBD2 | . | TGCAGCGTTGGCGGGAGCTCCTACAATGAGCAGTTCTTC | CSVGGSSYNEQFF